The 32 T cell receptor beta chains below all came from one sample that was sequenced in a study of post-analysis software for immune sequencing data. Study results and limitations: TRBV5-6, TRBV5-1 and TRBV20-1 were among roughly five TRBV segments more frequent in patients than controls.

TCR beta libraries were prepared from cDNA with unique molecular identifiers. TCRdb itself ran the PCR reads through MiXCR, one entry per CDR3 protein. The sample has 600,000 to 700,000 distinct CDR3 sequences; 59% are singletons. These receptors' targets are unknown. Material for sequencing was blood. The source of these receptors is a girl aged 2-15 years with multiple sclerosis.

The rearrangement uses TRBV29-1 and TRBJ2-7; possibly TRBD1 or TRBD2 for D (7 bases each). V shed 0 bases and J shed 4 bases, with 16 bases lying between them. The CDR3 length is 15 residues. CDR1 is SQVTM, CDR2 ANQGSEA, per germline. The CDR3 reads CSVEDRGAGGYEQYF. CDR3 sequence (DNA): TGCAGCGTTGAAGATCGGGGGGCAGGGGGTTACGAGCAGTACTTC.

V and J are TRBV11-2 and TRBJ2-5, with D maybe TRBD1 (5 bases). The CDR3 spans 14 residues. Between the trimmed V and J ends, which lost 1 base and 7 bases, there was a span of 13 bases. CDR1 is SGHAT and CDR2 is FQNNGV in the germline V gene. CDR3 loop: CASSLAGHPLTQYF. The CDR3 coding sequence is TGTGCCAGCAGCTTAGCAGGACACCCGCTGACCCAGTACTTC.

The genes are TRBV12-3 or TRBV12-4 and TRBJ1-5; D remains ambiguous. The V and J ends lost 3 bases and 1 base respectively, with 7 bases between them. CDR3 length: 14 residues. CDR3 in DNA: TGTGCCAGCAGTTTTGGGGAAAGCAATCAGCCCCAGCATTTT. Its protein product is CASSFGESNQPQHF.

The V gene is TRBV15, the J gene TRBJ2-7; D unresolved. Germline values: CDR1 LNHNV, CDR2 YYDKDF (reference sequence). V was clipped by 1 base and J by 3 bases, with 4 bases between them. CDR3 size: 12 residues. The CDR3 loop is CATSRGVYEQYF. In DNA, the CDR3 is TGTGCCACCAGCAGAGGAGTCTACGAGCAGTACTTC.

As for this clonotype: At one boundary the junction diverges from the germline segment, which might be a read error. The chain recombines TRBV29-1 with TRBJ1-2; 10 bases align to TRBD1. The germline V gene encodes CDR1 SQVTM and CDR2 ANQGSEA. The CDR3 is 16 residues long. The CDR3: CSVHPGQGFVGYSYTF. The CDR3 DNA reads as TGCAGCGTCCATCCGGGACAGGGGTTTGTCGGCTATAGCTACACCTTC.

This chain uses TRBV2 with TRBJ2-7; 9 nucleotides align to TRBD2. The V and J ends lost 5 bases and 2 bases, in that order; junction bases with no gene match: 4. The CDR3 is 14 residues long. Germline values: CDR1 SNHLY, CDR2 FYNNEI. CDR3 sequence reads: CASSFRLAAYEQYF. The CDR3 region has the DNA TGTGCCAGCAGTTTTAGACTAGCGGCCTACGAGCAGTACTTC.

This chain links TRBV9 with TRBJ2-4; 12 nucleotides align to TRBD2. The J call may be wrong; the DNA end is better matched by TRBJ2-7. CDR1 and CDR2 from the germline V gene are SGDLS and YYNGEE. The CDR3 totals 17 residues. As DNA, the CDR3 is TGTGCCAGCAGCGTAGGGGACCCTAGCGGGAGGGCCTACGAGCAGTACTTC. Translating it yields CASSVGDPSGRAYEQYF.

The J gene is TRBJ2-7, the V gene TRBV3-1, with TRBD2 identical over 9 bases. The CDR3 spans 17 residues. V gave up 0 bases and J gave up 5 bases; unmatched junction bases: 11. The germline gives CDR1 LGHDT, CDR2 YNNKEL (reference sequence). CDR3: CASSQERRAGGFNEQYF. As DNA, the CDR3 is TGTGCCAGCAGCCAAGAAAGGCGAGCGGGAGGTTTCAACGAGCAGTACTTC.

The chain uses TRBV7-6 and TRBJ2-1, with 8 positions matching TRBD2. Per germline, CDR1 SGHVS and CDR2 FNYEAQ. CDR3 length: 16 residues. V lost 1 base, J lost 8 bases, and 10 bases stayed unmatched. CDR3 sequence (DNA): TGTGCCAGCAGCTTAGATTCAAGCGGGAGTATCGATGAGCAGTTCTTC. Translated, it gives CASSLDSSGSIDEQFF.

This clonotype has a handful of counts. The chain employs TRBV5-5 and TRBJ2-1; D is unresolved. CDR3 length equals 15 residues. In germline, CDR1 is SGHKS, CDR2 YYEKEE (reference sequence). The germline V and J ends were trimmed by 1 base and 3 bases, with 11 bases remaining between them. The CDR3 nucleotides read TGTGCCAGCAGCTTGACAATGGACCACTACAATGAGCAGTTCTTC. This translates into CASSLTMDHYNEQFF.

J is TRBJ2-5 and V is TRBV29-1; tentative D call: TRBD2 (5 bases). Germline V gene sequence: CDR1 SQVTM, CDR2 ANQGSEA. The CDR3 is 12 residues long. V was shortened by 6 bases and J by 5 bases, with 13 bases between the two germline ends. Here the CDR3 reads CSVGQPGETQYF. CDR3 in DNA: TGCAGCGTAGGGCAGCCGGGGGAGACCCAGTACTTC.

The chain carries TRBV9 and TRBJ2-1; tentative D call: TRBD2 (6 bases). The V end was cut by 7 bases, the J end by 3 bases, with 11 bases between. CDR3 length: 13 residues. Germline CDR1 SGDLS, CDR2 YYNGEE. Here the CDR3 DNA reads TGTGCCAGCGATCCGGGACTCTACAATGAGCAGTTCTTC. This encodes CASDPGLYNEQFF.

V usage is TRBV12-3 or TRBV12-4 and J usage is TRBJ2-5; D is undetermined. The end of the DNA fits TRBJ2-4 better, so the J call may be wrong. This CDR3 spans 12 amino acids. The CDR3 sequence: CASSFKGNIQYF. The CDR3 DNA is TGTGCCAGCAGTTTTAAGGGAAACATTCAGTACTTC.

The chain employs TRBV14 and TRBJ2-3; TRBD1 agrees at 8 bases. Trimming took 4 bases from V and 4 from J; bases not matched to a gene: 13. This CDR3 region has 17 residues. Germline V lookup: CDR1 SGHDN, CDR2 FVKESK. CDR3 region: CASSRIRPGGGPDTQYF. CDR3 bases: TGTGCCAGCAGCCGCATCCGGCCAGGGGGCGGCCCAGATACGCAGTATTTT.

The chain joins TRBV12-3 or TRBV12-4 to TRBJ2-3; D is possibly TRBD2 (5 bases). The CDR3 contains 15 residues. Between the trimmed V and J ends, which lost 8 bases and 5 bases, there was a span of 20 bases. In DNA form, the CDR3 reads TGTGCCAGCTCCTGGGAACTAGAGCCCCAAGATACGCAGTATTTT. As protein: CASSWELEPQDTQYF.

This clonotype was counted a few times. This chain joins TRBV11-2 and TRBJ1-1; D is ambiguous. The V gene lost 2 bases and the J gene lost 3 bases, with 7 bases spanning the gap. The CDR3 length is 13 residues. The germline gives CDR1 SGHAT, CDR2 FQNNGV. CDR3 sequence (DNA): TGTGCCAGCAGCTTAAGACACGACACTGAAGCTTTCTTT. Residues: CASSLRHDTEAFF.

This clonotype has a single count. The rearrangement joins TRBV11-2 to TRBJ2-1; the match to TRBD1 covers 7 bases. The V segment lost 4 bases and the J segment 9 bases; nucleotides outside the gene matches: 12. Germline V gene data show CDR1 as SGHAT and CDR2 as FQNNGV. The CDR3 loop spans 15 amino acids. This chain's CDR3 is CASSSEGEGAGEQFF. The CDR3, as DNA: TGTGCCAGCAGCTCCGAGGGCGAGGGGGCAGGTGAGCAGTTCTTC.

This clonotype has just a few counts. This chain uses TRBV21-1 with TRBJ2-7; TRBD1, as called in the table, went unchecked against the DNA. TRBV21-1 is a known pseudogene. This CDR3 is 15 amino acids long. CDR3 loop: CASSKGGQYVNEQYF. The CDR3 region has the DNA TGTGCCAGCAGCAAGGGAGGACAGTATGTTAACGAGCAGTACTTC.

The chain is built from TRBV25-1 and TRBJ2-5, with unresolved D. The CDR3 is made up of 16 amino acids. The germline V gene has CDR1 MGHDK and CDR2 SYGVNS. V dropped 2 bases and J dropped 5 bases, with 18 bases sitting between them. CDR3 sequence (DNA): TGTGCCAGCAGTGAACTGGTTCTGGGGTTTAGGGAGACCCAGTACTTC. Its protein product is CASSELVLGFRETQYF.

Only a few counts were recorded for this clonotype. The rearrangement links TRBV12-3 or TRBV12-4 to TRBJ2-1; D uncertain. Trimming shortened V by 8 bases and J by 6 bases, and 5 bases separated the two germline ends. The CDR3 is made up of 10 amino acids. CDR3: CASLTNEQFF. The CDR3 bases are TGTGCCAGCCTAACCAATGAGCAGTTCTTC.

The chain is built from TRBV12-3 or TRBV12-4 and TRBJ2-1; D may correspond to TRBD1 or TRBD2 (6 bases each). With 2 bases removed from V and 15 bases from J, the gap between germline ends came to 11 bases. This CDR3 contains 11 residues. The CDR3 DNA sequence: TGTGCCAGCAGTTTAAGGGGGGCTACGTTCTTC. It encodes CASSLRGATFF.

CDR3 sequence (DNA): TGTGCCAGCAGTGGAACCCCAAATGATCTAGCGGGAGGGGTGCATGAGCAGTTCTTC. It codes for CASSGTPNDLAGGVHEQFF. The chain carries TRBV27 and TRBJ2-1, with 12 bases identical to TRBD2. The ends lost 5 bases at V and 8 bases at J; junction bases unmatched: 19. The CDR3 has 19 amino acids. Looked up from germline, CDR1 is MNHEY and CDR2 is SMNVEV (reference sequence).

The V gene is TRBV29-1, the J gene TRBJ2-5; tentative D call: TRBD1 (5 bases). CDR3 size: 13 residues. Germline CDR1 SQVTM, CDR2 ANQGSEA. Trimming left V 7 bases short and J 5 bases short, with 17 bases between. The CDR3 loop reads CSARQRYAETQYF. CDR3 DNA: TGCAGCGCCCGACAGAGGTACGCGGAGACCCAGTACTTC.

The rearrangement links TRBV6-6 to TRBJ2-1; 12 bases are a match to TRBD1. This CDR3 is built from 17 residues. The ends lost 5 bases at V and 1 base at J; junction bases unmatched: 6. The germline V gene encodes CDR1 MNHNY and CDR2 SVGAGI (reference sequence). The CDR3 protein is CASSLTGQGASYNEQFF. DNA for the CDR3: TGTGCCAGCAGTCTTACGGGACAGGGGGCTTCCTACAATGAGCAGTTCTTC.

The CDR3 coding sequence is TGCAGTGCTAGAGATGTGGGGGGGAGTAGCGACGAGCAGTACTTC. Translated, it gives CSARDVGGSSDEQYF. The gene calls are TRBV20-1 and TRBJ2-7, with TRBD2 matching 7 bases. Germline V CDR1 and CDR2: DFQATT, SNEGSKA (reference sequence). The CDR3 contains 15 residues. The junction had 10 bases not matched to a gene; V was cut back by 0 bases and J by 5 bases.

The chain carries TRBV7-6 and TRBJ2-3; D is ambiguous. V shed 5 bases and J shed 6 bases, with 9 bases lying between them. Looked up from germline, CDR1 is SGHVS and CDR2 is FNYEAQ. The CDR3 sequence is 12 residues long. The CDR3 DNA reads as TGTGCCAGCAGCAGCTCCGTGGATACGCAGTATTTT. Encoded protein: CASSSSVDTQYF.

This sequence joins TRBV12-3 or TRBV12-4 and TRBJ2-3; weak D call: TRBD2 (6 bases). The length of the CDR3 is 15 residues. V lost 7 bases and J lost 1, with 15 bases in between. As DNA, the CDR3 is TGTGCCAGCACCTGGGGGGAGGTCGGCACAGATACGCAGTATTTT. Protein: CASTWGEVGTDTQYF.

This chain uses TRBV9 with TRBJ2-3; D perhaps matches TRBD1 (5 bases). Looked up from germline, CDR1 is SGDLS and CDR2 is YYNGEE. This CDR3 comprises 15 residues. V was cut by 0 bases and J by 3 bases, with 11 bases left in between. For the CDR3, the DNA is TGTGCCAGCAGCGTAGGGGGCAGGGATACAGATACGCAGTATTTT. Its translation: CASSVGGRDTDTQYF.

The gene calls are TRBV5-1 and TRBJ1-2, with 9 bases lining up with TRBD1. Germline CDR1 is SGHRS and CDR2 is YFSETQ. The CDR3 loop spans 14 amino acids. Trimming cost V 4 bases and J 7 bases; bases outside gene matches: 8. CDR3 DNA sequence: TGCGCCAGCAGCCCGTCGGACAGGGGCATTGGCTACACCTTC. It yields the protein CASSPSDRGIGYTF.

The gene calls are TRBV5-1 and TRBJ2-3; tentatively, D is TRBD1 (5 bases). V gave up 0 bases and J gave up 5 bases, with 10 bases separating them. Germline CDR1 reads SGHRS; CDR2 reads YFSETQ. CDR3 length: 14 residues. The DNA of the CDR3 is TGCGCCAGCAGCTTGGAGGGGCAGGGAGATACGCAGTATTTT. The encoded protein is CASSLEGQGDTQYF.

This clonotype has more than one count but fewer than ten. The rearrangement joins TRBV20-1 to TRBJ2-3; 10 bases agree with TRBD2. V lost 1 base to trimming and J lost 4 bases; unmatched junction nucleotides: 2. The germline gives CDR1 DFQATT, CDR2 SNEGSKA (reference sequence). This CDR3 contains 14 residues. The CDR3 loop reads CSARAGTSADTQYF. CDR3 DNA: TGCAGTGCTAGAGCTGGGACTAGCGCAGATACGCAGTATTTT.

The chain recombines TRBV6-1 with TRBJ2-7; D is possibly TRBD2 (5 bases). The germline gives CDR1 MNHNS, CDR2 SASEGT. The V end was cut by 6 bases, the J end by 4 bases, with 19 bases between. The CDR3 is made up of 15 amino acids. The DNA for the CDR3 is TGTGCCAGCAGCCTCCTGGTGGGAGTGGGGTACGAGCAGTACTTC. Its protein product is CASSLLVGVGYEQYF.